This T cell receptor (beta chain) was documented in a study of regulatory T cells in long-lasting Graves disease. Study-wide findings and caveats: Segments TRBV28, TRBJ1-2 and TRBJ2-5 showed preferential usage in persistent disease.

The germline V gene has CDR1 SGHAT and CDR2 FQNNGV. V was pared by 5 bases and J by 0 bases, with 19 bases of the junction left unmatched. This CDR3 contains 21 residues. Points on this clonotype: Its antigen is unidentified.

Construction of the TCR beta libraries employed iRepertoire HTBI primers in conjunction with Arm-PCR of CDR3 regions. TCRdb reprocessed the multiplex PCR reads with MiXCR, giving one entry per CDR3 protein. This table has about 440,000 distinct CDR3 sequences, 15% to 20% appearing once. The time point denotes: newly diagnosed GD, antithyroid drugs for less than 3 months. PBMCs provided the RNA from which the TCR library was made. It was by American Thyroid Association guidelines that Graves' disease was diagnosed. The sample was also reused in another study, on T cells in Graves' hyperthyroidism and ophthalmopathy.

The chain is built from TRBV11-2 and TRBJ2-1; TRBD2 matches 10 bases. The TCR originated in a woman aged 25 to 45 with Graves disease. The sample here was peripheral blood mononuclear cells (PBMCs), taken at new diagnosis, from a patient treated with antithyroid drugs. The CDR3 here is CASSVHPGLASGLSSYNEQFF. CDR3 in DNA: TGTGCCAGCAGCGTTCACCCGGGACTAGCGTCCGGTTTGAGCTCCTACAATGAGCAGTTCTTC.